These 5 T cell receptor beta chains were sequenced from one sample in a study of blood T cell repertoires in COVID-19. The assay was immunoSEQ multiplex PCR, and TCRdb's table has in-frame clones only and misses some. The table includes approximately 250,000 clones, 70% to 90% detected once. Sequenced: peripheral blood. The receptors originated from a woman aged 70-85 years with COVID-19, enrolled during active disease.

The rearrangement joins TRBV9 to TRBJ2-7, with 11 bases fitting TRBD1. The V and J ends lost 4 bases and 5 bases, in that order; junction bases with no gene match: 11. Germline V gene lookup returns CDR1 SGDLS and CDR2 YYNGEE. CDR3 size: 16 residues. CDR3 nucleotides: TGTGCCAGCAGCCCCTCTTCGGGACAGGGGGGGCACGAGCAGTACTTC. Translating it yields CASSPSSGQGGHEQYF.

The chain couples TRBV19 to TRBJ2-7, with TRBD2 identical over 7 bases. The CDR3 is made up of 15 amino acids. Germline CDR1 is LNHDA and CDR2 is SQIVND (reference sequence). The V gene end was trimmed by 1 base and the J gene end by 2 bases; junction bases not matched to a gene: 5. CDR3 DNA: TGTGCCAGTAGTATAGGGGGCGGGGGACCCTACGAGCAGTACTTC. Amino acid sequence: CASSIGGGGPYEQYF.

J is TRBJ1-4 and V is TRBV7-2, with 8 positions matching TRBD1. Germline V gives CDR1 SGHTA, CDR2 FQGNSA. Trimming at V came to 6 bases and at J to 3 bases, leaving 6 bases not matched to a gene. The CDR3 is 15 residues long. CDR3 sequence (DNA): TGTGCCAGCAGACAGGGACAGGTGTCTAATGAAAAACTGTTTTTT. Translating it yields CASRQGQVSNEKLFF.

V usage is TRBV7-3 and J usage is TRBJ2-3; TRBD2 agrees at 13 bases. V shed 1 base and J 4 bases; nucleotides not matched to a gene: 8. The V gene's germline CDR1 is SGHTA and CDR2 FQGTGA. The CDR3 is made up of 18 amino acids. CDR3 DNA sequence: TGTGCCAGCAGCTTAAACCTGAGACTAGCGGGGGGACCAGATACGCAGTATTTT. It translates to CASSLNLRLAGGPDTQYF.

The chain carries TRBV5-1 and TRBJ1-5; unclear D gene. CDR1 and CDR2 (germline): SGHRS, YFSETQ. V dropped 0 bases and J dropped 0 bases, with 7 bases sitting between them. This CDR3 comprises 15 residues. The CDR3 nucleotides read TGCGCCAGCAGCTTGGACAGCAATAGCAATCAGCCCCAGCATTTT. This translates into CASSLDSNSNQPQHF.